This T cell receptor (beta chain) derives from a study of blood T cell repertoires in COVID-19. Generated by immunoSEQ multiplex PCR, the TCRdb table keeps only in-frame clones and is missing some. The sample lists 90,000 to 100,000 clones, more than 65% seen once, with roughly 10% in the top ten. The sequencing input was peripheral blood. The receptor comes from a woman at least 80 years old with acute or convalescent COVID-19.

CDR3 DNA: TGTGCCAGCAGTGAAATGACAGGGGGAGTCTACGAGCAGTACTTC. Translation: CASSEMTGGVYEQYF. The gene calls are TRBV6-1 and TRBJ2-7, with 9 bases matching TRBD1. CDR1 and CDR2 from the germline V gene are MNHNS and SASEGT. The CDR3 runs to 15 residues. The V segment lost 2 bases and the J segment 3 bases; nucleotides outside the gene matches: 5.